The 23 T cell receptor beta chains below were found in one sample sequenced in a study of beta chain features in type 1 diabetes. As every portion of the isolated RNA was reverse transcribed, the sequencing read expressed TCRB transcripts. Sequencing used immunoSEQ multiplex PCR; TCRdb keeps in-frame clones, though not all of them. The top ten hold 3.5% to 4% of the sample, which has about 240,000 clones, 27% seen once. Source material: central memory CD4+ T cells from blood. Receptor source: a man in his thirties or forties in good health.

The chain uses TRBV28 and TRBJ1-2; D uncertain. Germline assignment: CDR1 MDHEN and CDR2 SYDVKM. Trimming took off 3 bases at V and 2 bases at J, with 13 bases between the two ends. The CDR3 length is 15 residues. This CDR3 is CASSFLLGSNYGYTF. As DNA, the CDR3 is TGTGCCAGCAGTTTTCTTCTCGGGTCAAACTATGGCTACACCTTC.

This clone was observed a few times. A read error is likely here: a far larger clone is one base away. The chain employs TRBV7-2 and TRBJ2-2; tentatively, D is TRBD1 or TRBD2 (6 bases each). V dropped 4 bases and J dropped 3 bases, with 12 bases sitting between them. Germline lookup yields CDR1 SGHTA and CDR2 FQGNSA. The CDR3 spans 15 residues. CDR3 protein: CASSCLGGDTGELFF. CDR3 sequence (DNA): TGTGCCAGCAGCTGCTTGGGGGGCGACACCGGGGAGCTGTTTTTT.

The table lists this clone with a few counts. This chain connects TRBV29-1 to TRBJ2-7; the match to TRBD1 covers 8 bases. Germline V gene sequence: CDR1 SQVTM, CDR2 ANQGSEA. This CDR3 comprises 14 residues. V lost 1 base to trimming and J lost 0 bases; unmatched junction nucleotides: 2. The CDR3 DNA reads TGCAGCGTTGAAGGGGGGACAGGCTCCTACGAGCAGTACTTC. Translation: CSVEGGTGSYEQYF.

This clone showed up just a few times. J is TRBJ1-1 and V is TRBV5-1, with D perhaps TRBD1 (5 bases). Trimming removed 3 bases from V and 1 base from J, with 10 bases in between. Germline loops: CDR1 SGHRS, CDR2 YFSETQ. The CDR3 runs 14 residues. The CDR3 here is CASSSGLTNTEAFF. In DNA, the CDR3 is TGCGCCAGCAGCTCGGGACTGACGAACACTGAAGCTTTCTTT. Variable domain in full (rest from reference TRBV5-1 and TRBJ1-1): KAGVTQTPRYLIKTRGQQVTLSCSPISGHRSVSWYQQTPGQGLQFLFEYFSETQRNKGNFPGRFSGRQFSNSRSEMNVSTLELGDSALYLCASSSGLTNTEAFFGQGTRLTVV.

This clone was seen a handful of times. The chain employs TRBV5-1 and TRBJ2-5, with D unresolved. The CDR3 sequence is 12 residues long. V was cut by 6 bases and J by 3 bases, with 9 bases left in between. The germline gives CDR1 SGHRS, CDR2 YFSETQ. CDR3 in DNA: TGCGCCAGCAAAATTTCGGAAGAGACCCAGTACTTC. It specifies CASKISEETQYF.

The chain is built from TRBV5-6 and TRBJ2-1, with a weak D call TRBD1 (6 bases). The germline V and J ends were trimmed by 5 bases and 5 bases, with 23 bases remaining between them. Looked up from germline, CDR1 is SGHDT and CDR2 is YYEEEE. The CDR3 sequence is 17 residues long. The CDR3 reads CASSTLEGVPKNNEQFF. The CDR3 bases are TGTGCCAGCAGTACACTCGAGGGGGTGCCAAAGAACAATGAGCAGTTCTTC.

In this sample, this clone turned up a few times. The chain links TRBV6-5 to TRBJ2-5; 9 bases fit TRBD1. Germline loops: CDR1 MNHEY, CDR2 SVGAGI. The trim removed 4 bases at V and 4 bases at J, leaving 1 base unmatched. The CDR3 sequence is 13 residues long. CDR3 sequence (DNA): TGTGCCAGCAGTTGGACAGGGGTAGAGACCCAGTACTTC. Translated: CASSWTGVETQYF.

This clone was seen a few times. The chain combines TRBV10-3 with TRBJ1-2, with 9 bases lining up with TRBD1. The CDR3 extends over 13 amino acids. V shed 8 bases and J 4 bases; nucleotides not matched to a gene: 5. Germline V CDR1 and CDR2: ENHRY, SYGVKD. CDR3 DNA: TGTGCCATCGGGACAGGGAACGCCTATGGCTACACCTTC. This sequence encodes CAIGTGNAYGYTF.

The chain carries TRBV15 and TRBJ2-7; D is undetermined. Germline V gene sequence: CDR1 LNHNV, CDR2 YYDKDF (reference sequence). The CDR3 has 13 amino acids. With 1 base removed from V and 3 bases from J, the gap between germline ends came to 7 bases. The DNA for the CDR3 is TGTGCCACCAGCAGAGCCTCAGGCTACGAGCAGTACTTC. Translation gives CATSRASGYEQYF.

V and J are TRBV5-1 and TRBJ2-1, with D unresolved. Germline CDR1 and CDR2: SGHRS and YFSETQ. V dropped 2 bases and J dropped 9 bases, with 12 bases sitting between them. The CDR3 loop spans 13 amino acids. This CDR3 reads CASSFTEPAEQFF. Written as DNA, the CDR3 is TGCGCCAGCAGCTTCACGGAGCCGGCTGAGCAGTTCTTC.

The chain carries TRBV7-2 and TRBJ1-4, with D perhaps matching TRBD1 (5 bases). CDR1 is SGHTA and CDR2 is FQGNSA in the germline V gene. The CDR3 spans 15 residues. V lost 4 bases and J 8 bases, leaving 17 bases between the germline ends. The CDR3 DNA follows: TGTGCCAGCAGCTCAGGGTCCGTCAGCGGAGAAAAACTGTTTTTT. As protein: CASSSGSVSGEKLFF.

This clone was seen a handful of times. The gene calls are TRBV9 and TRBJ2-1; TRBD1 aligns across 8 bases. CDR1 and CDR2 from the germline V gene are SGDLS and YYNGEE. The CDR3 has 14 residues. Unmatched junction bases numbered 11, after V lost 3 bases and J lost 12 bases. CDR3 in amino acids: CASSEGQGLSPQFF. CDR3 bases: TGTGCCAGCAGCGAAGGACAGGGCCTATCCCCGCAGTTCTTC. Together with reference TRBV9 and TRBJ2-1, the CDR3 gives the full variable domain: DSGVTQTPKHLITATGQRVTLRCSPRSGDLSVYWYQQSLDQGLQFLIQYYNGEERAKGNILERFSAQQFPDLHSELNLSSLELGDSALYFCASSEGQGLSPQFFGPGTRLTVL.

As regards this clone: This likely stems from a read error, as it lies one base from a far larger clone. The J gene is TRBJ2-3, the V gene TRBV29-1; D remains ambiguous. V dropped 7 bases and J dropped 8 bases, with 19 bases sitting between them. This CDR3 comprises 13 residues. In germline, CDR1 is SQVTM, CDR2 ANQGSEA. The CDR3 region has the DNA TGCAGCGGCGTAGGTACAGAAGGCATTACGCAGTATTTT. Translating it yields CSGVGTEGITQYF.

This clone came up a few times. The CDR3 sequence: CASSADRATQYF. The CDR3 nucleotides are TGTGCCAGCAGTGCGGACAGGGCCACGCAGTATTTT. This sequence joins TRBV2 and TRBJ2-3, with 8 positions matching TRBD1. With 4 bases clipped from V and 9 bases from J, the junction kept 3 bases outside the gene matches. Germline V lookup: CDR1 SNHLY, CDR2 FYNNEI. The CDR3 totals 12 residues.

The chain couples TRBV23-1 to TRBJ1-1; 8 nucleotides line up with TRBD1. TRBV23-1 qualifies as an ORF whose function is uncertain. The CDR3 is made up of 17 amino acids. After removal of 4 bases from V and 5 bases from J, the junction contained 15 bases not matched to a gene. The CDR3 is CASSRRMDRVKWTEAFF. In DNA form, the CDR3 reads TGCGCCAGCAGTCGTAGGATGGACAGGGTCAAATGGACTGAAGCTTTCTTT.

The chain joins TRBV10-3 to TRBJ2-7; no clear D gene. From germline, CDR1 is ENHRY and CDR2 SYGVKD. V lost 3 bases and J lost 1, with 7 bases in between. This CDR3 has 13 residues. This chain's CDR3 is CAISDTLSYEQYF. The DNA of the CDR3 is TGTGCCATCAGTGATACATTATCCTACGAGCAGTACTTC.

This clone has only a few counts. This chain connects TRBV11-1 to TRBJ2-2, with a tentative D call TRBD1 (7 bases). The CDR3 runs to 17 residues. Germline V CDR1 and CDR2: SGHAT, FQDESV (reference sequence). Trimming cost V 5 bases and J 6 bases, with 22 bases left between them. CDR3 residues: CASSTGDRDGAAGELFF. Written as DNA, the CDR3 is TGTGCCAGCAGCACGGGAGACAGGGATGGGGCTGCCGGGGAGCTGTTTTTT.

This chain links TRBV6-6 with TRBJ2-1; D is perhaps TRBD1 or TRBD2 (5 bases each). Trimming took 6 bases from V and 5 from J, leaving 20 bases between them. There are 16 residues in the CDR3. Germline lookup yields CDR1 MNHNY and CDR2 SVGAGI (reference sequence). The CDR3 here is CASRPVGDLGHNEQFF. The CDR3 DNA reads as TGTGCCAGCAGACCGGTAGGGGACCTGGGCCACAATGAGCAGTTCTTC.

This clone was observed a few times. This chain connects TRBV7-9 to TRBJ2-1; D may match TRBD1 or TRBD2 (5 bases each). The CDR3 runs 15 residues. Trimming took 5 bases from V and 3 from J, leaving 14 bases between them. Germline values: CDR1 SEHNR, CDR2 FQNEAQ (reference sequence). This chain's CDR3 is CASSLGPTHYNEQFF. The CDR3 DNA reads TGTGCCAGCAGCCTGGGACCAACTCACTACAATGAGCAGTTCTTC.

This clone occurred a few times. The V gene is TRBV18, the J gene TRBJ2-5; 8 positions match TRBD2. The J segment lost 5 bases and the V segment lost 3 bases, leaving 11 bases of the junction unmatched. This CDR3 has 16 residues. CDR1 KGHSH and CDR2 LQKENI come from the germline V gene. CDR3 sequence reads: CASSPLNGGAVETQYF. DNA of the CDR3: TGTGCCAGCTCACCCCTTAACGGGGGGGCGGTCGAGACCCAGTACTTC.

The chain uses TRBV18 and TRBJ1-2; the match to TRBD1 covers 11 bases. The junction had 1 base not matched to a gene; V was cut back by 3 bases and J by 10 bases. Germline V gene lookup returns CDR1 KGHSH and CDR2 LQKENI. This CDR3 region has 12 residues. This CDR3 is CASSPGQGAYTF. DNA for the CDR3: TGTGCCAGCTCACCCGGACAGGGGGCCTACACCTTC.

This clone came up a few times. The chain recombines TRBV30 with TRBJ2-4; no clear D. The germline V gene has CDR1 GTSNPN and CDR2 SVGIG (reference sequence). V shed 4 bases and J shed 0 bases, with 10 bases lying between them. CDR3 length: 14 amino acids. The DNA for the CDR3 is TGTGCCTGGAATAAACAGTCAGCCAAAAACATTCAGTACTTC. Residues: CAWNKQSAKNIQYF.

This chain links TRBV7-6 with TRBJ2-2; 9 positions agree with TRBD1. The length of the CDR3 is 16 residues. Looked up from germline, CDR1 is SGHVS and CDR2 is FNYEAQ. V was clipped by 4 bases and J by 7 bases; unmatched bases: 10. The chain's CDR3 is CASSSGTGGAFGELFF. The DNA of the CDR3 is TGTGCCAGCAGCTCGGGAACAGGGGGCGCCTTCGGGGAGCTGTTTTTT.